A single sample is the source of the 31 T cell receptor beta chains below, sequenced in a study of graft-versus-host responses after intestinal transplantation. Clones were read by immunoSEQ multiplex PCR, and TCRdb kept only the in-frame ones, dropping some. Among some 77,000 clones listed, roughly 90% were seen once. This material consisted of PBMCs, taken 98 days after intestinal transplantation. The receptors were sampled from a human patient who received an intestinal transplant, so some T cells may come from the graft donor.

A single count supports this clone. This chain connects TRBV5-5 to TRBJ1-5; the match to TRBD1 covers 8 bases. Trimming cost V 0 bases and J 7 bases; bases outside gene matches: 6. The germline V gene encodes CDR1 SGHKS and CDR2 YYEKEE (reference sequence). This CDR3 is built from 15 residues. The CDR3 sequence: CASSLGTGPRQPQHF. The CDR3 region has the DNA TGTGCCAGCAGCTTGGGGACAGGGCCTCGCCAGCCCCAGCATTTT.

In this sample, this clone turned up a few times. The J gene is TRBJ1-4, the V gene TRBV5-6; D is possibly TRBD1 (6 bases). Deletions cut 6 bases from V and 8 bases from J, with 17 bases between. This CDR3 has 14 residues. Germline CDR1 and CDR2: SGHDT and YYEEEE. The CDR3 loop reads CASNSWGAGEKLFF. CDR3 DNA: TGTGCCAGCAATTCGTGGGGGGCTGGGGAAAAACTGTTTTTT.

The chain employs TRBV6-5 and TRBJ1-5; D gene ambiguous. This CDR3 is built from 14 residues. Germline CDR1 MNHEY, CDR2 SVGAGI. V lost 6 bases and J lost 5, with 14 bases in between. CDR3 sequence reads: CASSSGVWDQPQHF. In DNA, the CDR3 is TGTGCCAGCAGCAGTGGAGTTTGGGATCAGCCCCAGCATTTT.

The rearrangement links TRBV6-5 to TRBJ2-7; TRBD2 might be the D (5 bases). Germline lookup yields CDR1 MNHEY and CDR2 SVGAGI. Trimming pared 6 bases from V and 6 bases from J, leaving 12 bases between. CDR3 size: 12 residues. The CDR3 nucleotides are TGTGCCAGCAGCATTGGACTGGGCGAGCAGTACTTC. Residues: CASSIGLGEQYF.

The rearrangement links TRBV9 to TRBJ1-1; no firm D call. The CDR3 spans 14 residues. Germline CDR1 and CDR2: SGDLS and YYNGEE. The ends were cut back, 0 bases at V and 3 bases at J, with 9 bases in the middle. Here the CDR3 DNA reads TGTGCCAGCAGCGTAGCTCCCTGGGACACTGAAGCTTTCTTT. This codes for CASSVAPWDTEAFF.

This clone was detected once. The chain recombines TRBV29-1 with TRBJ2-7; D uncertain. Between the trimmed V and J ends, which lost 4 bases and 0 bases, there was a span of 7 bases. Germline values: CDR1 SQVTM, CDR2 ANQGSEA. This CDR3 comprises 12 residues. The DNA for the CDR3 is TGCAGCGTTGCCGAGAGCTCCTACGAGCAGTACTTC. Translation gives CSVAESSYEQYF.

The chain employs TRBV7-9 and TRBJ1-1; the match to TRBD1 covers 7 bases. The CDR3 runs 13 residues. From germline, CDR1 is SEHNR and CDR2 FQNEAQ (reference sequence). Germline trimming cut 5 bases from V and 7 bases from J; bases unmatched to any gene: 7. CDR3 amino acids: CASSPTGLDEAFF. CDR3 nucleotide sequence: TGTGCCAGCAGCCCGACAGGGCTTGATGAAGCTTTCTTT.

The gene calls are TRBV5-4 and TRBJ1-3; TRBD1 aligns across 7 bases. The V and J ends lost 4 bases and 1 base, in that order; junction bases with no gene match: 5. The germline gives CDR1 SGHNT, CDR2 YYREEE (reference sequence). There are 15 residues in the CDR3. CDR3 loop: CASSLGQRSGNTIYF. In nucleotides, the CDR3 is TGTGCCAGCAGCCTGGGACAGAGGTCTGGAAACACCATATATTTT. Based on the CDR3 plus reference TRBV5-4 and TRBJ1-3, the full variable domain is ETGVTQSPTHLIKTRGQQVTLRCSSQSGHNTVSWYQQALGQGPQFIFQYYREEENGRGNFPPRFSGLQFPNYSSELNVNALELDDSALYLCASSLGQRSGNTIYFGEGSWLTVV.

The CDR3 reads CASSWDLGGEQFF. CDR3 DNA sequence: TGTGCCAGCAGTTGGGATCTAGGCGGTGAGCAGTTCTTC. The V and J genes are TRBV28 and TRBJ2-1; no firm D call. CDR3 length: 13 amino acids. Trimming stripped 4 bases from V and 9 bases from J, with 13 bases between. Germline V lookup: CDR1 MDHEN, CDR2 SYDVKM.

The chain uses TRBV9 and TRBJ1-1, with D uncertain. Germline V gene data show CDR1 as SGDLS and CDR2 as YYNGEE. The germline V and J ends were trimmed by 0 bases and 4 bases, with 4 bases remaining between them. The CDR3 length is 12 residues. The CDR3 nucleotides read TGTGCCAGCAGCGTAGGGGGCACTGAAGCTTTCTTT. This encodes CASSVGGTEAFF.

The chain links TRBV5-5 to TRBJ2-3; D unclear. CDR3 length equals 13 residues. The germline gives CDR1 SGHKS, CDR2 YYEKEE (reference sequence). V was pared by 2 bases and J by 6 bases, with 10 bases between. The CDR3 bases are TGTGCCAGCAGCTTCAGGAGATTCGATACGCAGTATTTT. This gives the protein CASSFRRFDTQYF.

The chain recombines TRBV7-9 with TRBJ2-3; 11 bases are shared with TRBD2. Trimming took 4 bases from V and 4 from J; bases not matched to a gene: 4. Germline CDR1 reads SEHNR; CDR2 reads FQNEAQ (reference sequence). The CDR3 consists of 15 residues. CDR3 region: CASSSTSGTADTQYF. For the CDR3, the DNA is TGTGCCAGCAGCTCGACTAGCGGGACGGCAGATACGCAGTATTTT.

This chain joins TRBV2 and TRBJ2-7; a weak D match, TRBD1 (5 bases). Germline CDR1 reads SNHLY; CDR2 reads FYNNEI. The V gene lost 8 bases and the J gene lost 3 bases, with 11 bases spanning the gap. This CDR3 has 12 residues. The CDR3 DNA reads as TGTGCCAGCCCGGACACCGACTACGAGCAGTACTTC. Translation: CASPDTDYEQYF. Full variable domain (remainder filled in from reference TRBV2 and TRBJ2-7): EPEVTQTPSHQVTQMGQEVILRCVPISNHLYFYWYRQILGQKVEFLVSFYNNEISEKSEIFDDQFSVERPDGSNFTLKIRSTKLEDSAMYFCASPDTDYEQYFGPGTRLTVT.

V is TRBV30 and J is TRBJ1-1; possible D gene TRBD1, 6 bases. There are 15 residues in the CDR3. Per germline, CDR1 GTSNPN and CDR2 SVGIG (reference sequence). Trimming took off 0 bases at V and 3 bases at J, with 14 bases between the two ends. CDR3 region: CAWSVRLGGHTEAFF. CDR3 DNA sequence: TGTGCCTGGAGTGTAAGGTTAGGGGGGCACACTGAAGCTTTCTTT.

CDR3 loop: CASSFGAGRFF. The CDR3, as DNA: TGTGCCAGCAGTTTTGGGGCCGGTCGGTTCTTC. V is TRBV28 and J is TRBJ2-1; D is perhaps TRBD1 (5 bases). Germline V lookup: CDR1 MDHEN, CDR2 SYDVKM. The CDR3 loop spans 11 amino acids. Between the trimmed V and J ends, which lost 3 bases and 15 bases, there was a span of 12 bases.

J is TRBJ1-1 and V is TRBV5-1, with unresolved D. CDR1 SGHRS and CDR2 YFSETQ come from the germline V gene. Trimming shortened V by 1 base and J by 3 bases, and 10 bases separated the two germline ends. There are 14 residues in the CDR3. The CDR3 region is CASSLRGADTEAFF. CDR3 coding DNA: TGCGCCAGCAGCTTGAGAGGCGCAGACACTGAAGCTTTCTTT.

The chain carries TRBV2 and TRBJ2-1; TRBD2 matches 8 bases. The germline V gene encodes CDR1 SNHLY and CDR2 FYNNEI. V lost 8 bases, J lost 4 bases, and 7 bases stayed unmatched. The CDR3 has 14 amino acids. The CDR3 sequence is CASFQRGLYNEQFF. In DNA, the CDR3 is TGTGCCAGCTTCCAGCGGGGGTTGTACAATGAGCAGTTCTTC.

V is TRBV10-1 and J is TRBJ1-3, with D unclear. Trimming left V 0 bases short and J 0 bases short, with 6 bases between. In germline, CDR1 is WNHNN, CDR2 SYGVQD (reference sequence). The length of the CDR3 is 15 residues. The CDR3 sequence: CASSESRYSGNTIYF. The CDR3 DNA reads as TGCGCCAGCAGTGAGTCACGGTACTCTGGAAACACCATATATTTT.

This sequence joins TRBV19 and TRBJ1-1; D remains unclear. The CDR3 is 11 amino acids. The germline V gene has CDR1 LNHDA and CDR2 SQIVND (reference sequence). With 4 bases removed from V and 6 bases from J, the gap between germline ends came to 6 bases. The CDR3 sequence: CASSSTAEAFF. The CDR3 DNA sequence: TGTGCCAGTAGTAGCACAGCTGAAGCTTTCTTT. The full variable domain, its missing parts supplied by reference TRBV19 and TRBJ1-1, is DGGITQSPKYLFRKEGQNVTLSCEQNLNHDAMYWYRQDPGQGLRLIYYSQIVNDFQKGDIAEGYSVSREKKESFPLTVTSAQKNPTAFYLCASSSTAEAFFGQGTRLTVV.

This clone was detected once. J is TRBJ2-3 and V is TRBV7-3; D uncertain. Deletions cut 2 bases from V and 2 bases from J, with 8 bases between. Germline V gene sequence: CDR1 SGHTA, CDR2 FQGTGA. The CDR3 contains 14 residues. The CDR3: CASSLGMLTDTQYF. The CDR3 DNA follows: TGTGCCAGCAGCTTAGGGATGCTCACAGATACGCAGTATTTT.

The rearrangement uses TRBV11-1 and TRBJ2-5, with D perhaps being TRBD1 or TRBD2 (5 bases each). V lost 3 bases, J lost 6 bases, and 14 bases lay in between. The CDR3 totals 14 residues. In germline, CDR1 is SGHAT, CDR2 FQDESV (reference sequence). CDR3 loop: CASSLGDLRQTQYF. The CDR3 coding sequence is TGTGCCAGCAGCTTGGGGGACCTAAGGCAGACCCAGTACTTC.

This sequence joins TRBV6-5 and TRBJ2-5; D not resolved. Per the germline V gene, CDR1 is MNHEY and CDR2 is SVGAGI. The CDR3 covers 12 residues. V gave up 6 bases and J gave up 4 bases, with 9 bases separating them. DNA of the CDR3: TGTGCCAGCAGAAGTAGTCGAGAGACCCAGTACTTC. Translation: CASRSSRETQYF.

The chain combines TRBV28 with TRBJ2-7, with D possibly matching TRBD1 (6 bases). From germline, CDR1 is MDHEN and CDR2 SYDVKM. This CDR3 contains 14 residues. Trimming stripped 11 bases from V and 0 bases from J, with 17 bases between. DNA for the CDR3: TGTGCCGGAAAGAAACAGGGTACCTCCTACGAGCAGTACTTC. Protein product: CAGKKQGTSYEQYF.

The V and J genes are TRBV29-1 and TRBJ2-5; 8 nucleotides align to TRBD1. This CDR3 has 15 amino acids. The germline gives CDR1 SQVTM, CDR2 ANQGSEA. V shed 0 bases, J shed 5 bases, and the junction held 8 bases outside the gene matches. The CDR3 here is CSVEDWTGLSETQYF. The CDR3 bases are TGCAGCGTTGAAGATTGGACAGGGTTAAGCGAGACCCAGTACTTC.

This sequence joins TRBV5-4 and TRBJ2-7; 8 nucleotides align to TRBD2. The CDR3 has 14 residues. Germline CDR1 and CDR2: SGHNT and YYREEE (reference sequence). J lost 4 bases, V lost 5 bases, and 8 bases had no gene match. CDR3 DNA sequence: TGTGCCAGCAGTTCGGGGGGGTTCTTATACGAGCAGTACTTC. It translates to CASSSGGFLYEQYF.

The chain's CDR3 is CASSQVSSGVRPSDYGYTF. CDR3 nucleotide sequence: TGTGCCAGCAGCCAAGTAAGTTCGGGGGTAAGGCCCTCGGACTATGGCTACACCTTC. The rearrangement uses TRBV4-2 and TRBJ1-2; D is possibly TRBD1 (5 bases). Germline-derived CDR1 and CDR2 are LGHNA and YNFKEQ. The CDR3 is made up of 19 amino acids. With 1 base removed from V and 3 bases from J, the gap between germline ends came to 24 bases.

The chain couples TRBV6-5 to TRBJ1-5, with D unresolved. The germline V gene encodes CDR1 MNHEY and CDR2 SVGAGI. V lost 4 bases to trimming and J lost 2 bases, with 6 bases between them. This CDR3 is built from 13 residues. The CDR3 sequence: CASSWQGNQPQHF. CDR3 bases: TGTGCCAGCAGTTGGCAGGGCAATCAGCCCCAGCATTTT.

The rearrangement uses TRBV6-1 and TRBJ2-1; unclear D gene. The CDR3 spans 15 residues. Germline-derived CDR1 and CDR2 are MNHNS and SASEGT. Trimming pared 8 bases from V and 1 base from J, leaving 15 bases between. For the CDR3, the DNA is TGTGCCAGCGGCATGGGGTCGTGGTCCTACAATGAGCAGTTCTTC. It translates to CASGMGSWSYNEQFF.

The V gene is TRBV6-1, the J gene TRBJ1-1, with a weak D call TRBD1 (5 bases). CDR3 length equals 13 residues. V lost 5 bases and J lost 5, with 12 bases in between. Germline V gene sequence: CDR1 MNHNS, CDR2 SASEGT. CDR3: CASSWGPGTEAFF. CDR3 DNA sequence: TGTGCCAGCAGTTGGGGACCGGGGACTGAAGCTTTCTTT.

The gene calls are TRBV12-2 and TRBJ2-1; no DNA check was done on the table's D call, TRBD2. TRBV12-2 counts as a pseudogene. CDR3 length: 15 amino acids. This CDR3 reads CASLRRTSGVNEQFF. CDR3 nucleotides: TGTGCAAGTCTCCGAAGGACTAGCGGGGTCAATGAGCAGTTCTTC.

The V gene is TRBV5-1, the J gene TRBJ1-2; D gene unclear. Between the trimmed V and J ends, which lost 1 base and 2 bases, there was a span of 9 bases. The CDR3 totals 14 residues. Germline V lookup: CDR1 SGHRS, CDR2 YFSETQ. The CDR3, as DNA: TGCGCCAGCAGCTTGCGGAGATGGAACTATGGCTACACCTTC. Amino acid sequence: CASSLRRWNYGYTF.